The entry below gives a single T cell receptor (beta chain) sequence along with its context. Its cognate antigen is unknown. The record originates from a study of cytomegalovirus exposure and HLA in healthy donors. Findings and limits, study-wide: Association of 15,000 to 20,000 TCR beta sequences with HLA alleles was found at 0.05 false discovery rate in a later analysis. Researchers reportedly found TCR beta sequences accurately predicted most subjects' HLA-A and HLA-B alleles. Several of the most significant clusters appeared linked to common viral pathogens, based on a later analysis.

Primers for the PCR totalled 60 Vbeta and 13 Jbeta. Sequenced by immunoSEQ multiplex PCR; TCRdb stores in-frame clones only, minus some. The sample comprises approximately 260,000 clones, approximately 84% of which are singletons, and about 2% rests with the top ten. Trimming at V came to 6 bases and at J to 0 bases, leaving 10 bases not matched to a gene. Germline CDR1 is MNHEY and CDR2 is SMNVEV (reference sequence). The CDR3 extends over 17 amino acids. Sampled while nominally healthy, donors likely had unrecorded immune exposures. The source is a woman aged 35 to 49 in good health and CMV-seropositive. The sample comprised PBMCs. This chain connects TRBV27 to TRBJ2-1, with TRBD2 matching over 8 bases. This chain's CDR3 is CASSTAYTSGSYNEQFF. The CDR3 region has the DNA TGTGCCAGCAGCACAGCCTACACTAGCGGCTCCTACAATGAGCAGTTCTTC.